This T cell receptor (beta chain) was captured in a study of T cell responses to AZD1222 COVID-19 vaccine. Concerning this clone itself: What it recognizes is unknown.

Sequencing used immunoSEQ multiplex PCR; TCRdb keeps in-frame clones, though not all of them. The table shows under 200,000 clones, with about 90% occurring only once. Overall study results and limits: Two AZD1222 doses significantly raised spike-specific TCR breadth and depth over controls.

This TCR came from an adult in good health. Sequenced material: peripheral blood, taken on day 0 of AZD1222 vaccination.

CDR3 residues: CAWSLGTVQETQYF. CDR3 nucleotides: TGTGCCTGGAGCCTGGGGACCGTCCAAGAGACCCAGTACTTC. The J gene is TRBJ2-5, the V gene TRBV30, with D perhaps being TRBD1 or TRBD2 (5 bases each). This CDR3 is 14 amino acids long. V gave up 3 bases and J gave up 1 base, with 12 bases separating them. Per the germline V gene, CDR1 is GTSNPN and CDR2 is SVGIG (reference sequence).